This TCR beta chain was sequenced during a study of cytomegalovirus exposure and HLA in healthy donors. The CDR3 extends over 16 amino acids. The trim removed 5 bases at V and 0 bases at J, leaving 6 bases unmatched. Germline CDR1 reads MRHNA; CDR2 reads SNTAGT. As concerns this clone: As yet, its antigen is unknown.

General study results and limits: What a later analysis showed was that several of the most significant clusters appeared linked to common viral pathogens.

Both 60 Vbeta primers and 13 Jbeta primers went into the PCR. Produced via immunoSEQ multiplex PCR; TCRdb's table is partial and in-frame only. The table lists approximately 150,000 clones, about 80% of them singletons, with approximately 2.3% in the top ten. This clonotype was sampled from a man aged 40-55 years in good health and CMV-seronegative. Material: PBMCs. This chain connects TRBV6-4 to TRBJ2-1, with TRBD2 matching 8 bases. This CDR3 reads CASSHLSGGSYNEQFF. For the CDR3, the DNA is TGTGCCAGCAGTCACCTAAGCGGGGGCTCCTACAATGAGCAGTTCTTC.